The clone carrying this TCR beta chain was recorded once. Only in-frame clones appear in the TCRdb table, and some are missing; sequencing was by immunoSEQ multiplex PCR. The sample holds roughly 85,000 clones, 90% seen once. Trimming removed 6 bases from V and 0 bases from J, with 15 bases in between. The CDR3 has 15 amino acids. Per the germline V gene, CDR1 is MNHEY and CDR2 is SVGAGI. This record comes from a study of T cell responses to AZD1222 COVID-19 vaccine. This TCR was recovered from an adult who received the AZD1222 COVID-19 vaccine. Sequencing used peripheral blood, obtained 28 days after the second AZD1222 dose. The V call is TRBV6-5, the J call TRBJ2-7; D possibly uses TRBD1 or TRBD2 (6 bases each). CDR3 sequence: CASRPWGRGSYEQYF. CDR3 coding DNA: TGTGCCAGCAGACCCTGGGGGCGGGGCTCCTACGAGCAGTACTTC.